Listed below are T cell receptor beta chains from one sample, sequenced in a study of shared clonotypes between healthy human individuals. Sequencing was performed with immunoSEQ multiplex PCR; in TCRdb, only in-frame clones are kept and a portion is missing. Of fewer than 2.5 million clones listed, roughly 93% are singletons. Material for sequencing was naive CD4+ T cells from PBMCs. The receptors here all came from a man younger than 35 in good health. Some clones in this sample may be carry-over from other donors' samples. Both conserved end residues are part of each CDR3. Each record gives: V gene, clone size, J gene, D gene, CDR3 protein, CDR3 DNA. The D gene is left open where the match is weak. A row's size may be missing; if present it is once, few, many or a size class.

V: TRBV18
size: -
J: TRBJ2-7
D: -
CDR3: CASSPTQGQSSYEQYF
DNA: TGTGCCAGCTCACCTACTCAAGGACAGAGCTCCTACGAGCAGTACTTC

V: TRBV5-1
size: -
J: TRBJ2-3
D: TRBD2
CDR3: CASSLGLAGTDTQYF
DNA: TGCGCCAGCAGCTTGGGTCTAGCGGGAACGGATACGCAGTATTTT

V: TRBV4-1
size: -
J: TRBJ2-5
D: -
CDR3: CASSQGLSETQYF
DNA: TGCGCCAGCAGCCAAGGGCTATCGGAGACCCAGTACTTC

V: TRBV5-1
size: once
J: TRBJ1-4
D: TRBD1
CDR3: CASSLQPGGSNEKLFF
DNA: TGCGCCAGCAGCCTCCAGCCAGGGGGGAGTAATGAAAAACTGTTTTTT

V: TRBV29-1
size: -
J: TRBJ2-1
D: -
CDR3: CSVNRGGNEQFF
DNA: TGCAGCGTCAACAGAGGGGGGAATGAGCAGTTCTTC

V: TRBV2
size: once
J: TRBJ2-1
D: -
CDR3: CASSVLGPTYNYNEQFF
DNA: TGTGCCAGCAGTGTGCTCGGACCCACCTACAACTACAATGAGCAGTTCTTC

V: TRBV7-3
size: -
J: TRBJ2-6
D: -
CDR3: CASSLTTPLFGGWGANVLTF
DNA: TGTGCCAGCAGCTTAACGACCCCCTTGTTTGGGGGATGGGGGGCCAACGTCCTGACTTTC

V: TRBV6-5
size: -
J: TRBJ2-7
D: -
CDR3: CASSYSPGRSSYEQYF
DNA: TGTGCCAGCAGTTACTCGCCGGGAAGGAGCTCCTACGAGCAGTACTTC

V: TRBV7-8
size: -
J: TRBJ2-5
D: -
CDR3: CASSLATIRETQYF
DNA: TGTGCCAGCAGCTTAGCGACTATACGGGAGACCCAGTACTTC

V: TRBV5-1
size: -
J: TRBJ1-1
D: -
CDR3: CASSRILNTEAFF
DNA: TGCGCCAGCAGCCGCATCTTGAACACTGAAGCTTTCTTT

V: TRBV5-1
size: -
J: TRBJ2-5
D: -
CDR3: CASSLEGSQSKTQYF
DNA: TGCGCCAGCAGCTTGGAGGGCTCCCAGTCGAAGACCCAGTACTTC

V: TRBV28
size: once
J: TRBJ2-1
D: TRBD2
CDR3: CASAKGPTSGYNEQFF
DNA: TGTGCCAGCGCAAAGGGGCCGACTAGCGGGTACAATGAGCAGTTCTTC

V: TRBV7-9
size: -
J: TRBJ2-6
D: TRBD1
CDR3: CASSYLPGTGSGANVLTF
DNA: TGTGCCAGCAGCTATCTTCCCGGGACAGGCTCTGGGGCCAACGTCCTGACTTTC

V: TRBV7-2
size: -
J: TRBJ1-5
D: -
CDR3: CASSLSVSLNQPQHF
DNA: TGTGCCAGCAGCTTATCGGTCAGCCTTAATCAGCCCCAGCATTTT

V: TRBV7-9
size: -
J: TRBJ2-1
D: TRBD2
CDR3: CASSTRTTSGANNEQFF
DNA: TGTGCCAGCAGCACAAGAACCACTAGCGGGGCCAACAATGAGCAGTTCTTC

V: TRBV7-2
size: -
J: TRBJ1-5
D: -
CDR3: CASSLGSGANQPQHF
DNA: TGTGCCAGCAGCTTAGGGAGTGGGGCGAATCAGCCCCAGCATTTT

V: TRBV7-3
size: -
J: TRBJ1-2
D: -
CDR3: CASSLTSGQIGYTF
DNA: TGTGCCAGCAGCCTCACCTCCGGACAGATTGGCTACACCTTC

V: TRBV7-6
size: -
J: TRBJ1-3
D: -
CDR3: CASSLLSPWQNSGNTIYF
DNA: TGTGCCAGCAGCTTACTTTCTCCTTGGCAGAACTCTGGAAACACCATATATTTT

V: TRBV7-9
size: -
J: TRBJ2-5
D: TRBD2
CDR3: CASSPWVIAGTKETQYF
DNA: TGTGCCAGCAGCCCCTGGGTGATAGCGGGAACCAAGGAGACCCAGTACTTC

V: TRBV29-1
size: -
J: TRBJ2-3
D: -
CDR3: CSVLPSGTQYF
DNA: TGCAGCGTCCTTCCTAGTGGTACGCAGTATTTT

V: TRBV28
size: -
J: TRBJ1-4
D: TRBD1
CDR3: CASREHGTGWEKLFF
DNA: TGTGCCAGCAGAGAGCACGGGACAGGGTGGGAAAAACTGTTTTTT

V: TRBV5-6
size: -
J: TRBJ2-3
D: -
CDR3: CASSPPDYVEDTQYF
DNA: TGTGCCAGCAGCCCTCCCGACTATGTGGAAGATACGCAGTATTTT

V: TRBV28
size: -
J: TRBJ2-3
D: -
CDR3: CASRVTDTQYF
DNA: TGTGCCAGCAGGGTTACAGATACGCAGTATTTT

V: TRBV28
size: -
J: TRBJ1-1
D: -
CDR3: CASSPHTQGNTEAFF
DNA: TGTGCCAGCAGTCCCCACACACAGGGTAACACTGAAGCTTTCTTT

V: TRBV7-2
size: -
J: TRBJ2-3
D: -
CDR3: CASSPWTTSTDTQYF
DNA: TGTGCCAGCAGCCCCTGGACTACTAGCACAGATACGCAGTATTTT

V: TRBV15
size: -
J: TRBJ2-1
D: TRBD2
CDR3: CATSRGLAVLSSSYNEQFF
DNA: TGTGCCACCAGCAGGGGACTAGCGGTCCTTTCAAGCTCCTACAATGAGCAGTTCTTC

V: TRBV7-9
size: -
J: TRBJ2-3
D: -
CDR3: CASSPLRDTQYF
DNA: TGTGCCAGCAGCCCACTCAGAGATACGCAGTATTTT

V: TRBV7-2
size: -
J: TRBJ1-1
D: -
CDR3: CASSFQPVNTEAFF
DNA: TGTGCCAGCAGCTTCCAACCAGTGAACACTGAAGCTTTCTTT

V: TRBV11-2
size: -
J: TRBJ2-7
D: TRBD1
CDR3: CASSFLRDRGGEQYF
DNA: TGTGCCAGCAGCTTCTTACGGGACAGGGGTGGCGAGCAGTACTTC

V: TRBV30
size: -
J: TRBJ2-1
D: -
CDR3: CAWDLDYNEQFF
DNA: TGTGCCTGGGACCTAGACTACAATGAGCAGTTCTTC

V: TRBV2
size: -
J: TRBJ2-7
D: TRBD2
CDR3: CASSNGLAGVNEQYF
DNA: TGTGCCAGCAGTAATGGACTAGCGGGAGTGAACGAGCAGTACTTC

V: TRBV28
size: -
J: TRBJ2-3
D: -
CDR3: CATSKLGGSTDTQYF
DNA: TGTGCCACCAGTAAACTGGGGGGTAGCACAGATACGCAGTATTTT

V: TRBV5-1
size: -
J: TRBJ2-3
D: -
CDR3: CASSLASGSDTQYF
DNA: TGCGCCAGCAGCTTGGCTTCAGGGTCAGATACGCAGTATTTT

V: TRBV5-1
size: -
J: TRBJ1-4
D: -
CDR3: CASSLIGVNEKLFF
DNA: TGCGCCAGCAGCTTAATCGGGGTGAATGAAAAACTGTTTTTT

V: TRBV11-2
size: -
J: TRBJ1-2
D: -
CDR3: CASRQTGAGYGYTF
DNA: TGTGCCAGCAGACAGACTGGGGCCGGGTATGGCTACACCTTC

V: TRBV7-2
size: once
J: TRBJ2-3
D: TRBD2
CDR3: CASSYSGLAPTDTQYF
DNA: TGTGCCAGCAGCTATTCGGGACTAGCGCCCACAGATACGCAGTATTTT

V: TRBV20-1
size: -
J: TRBJ2-3
D: -
CDR3: CSARETDTQYF
DNA: TGCAGTGCTAGAGAAACAGATACGCAGTATTTT

V: TRBV7-2
size: -
J: TRBJ1-1
D: -
CDR3: CASSRGRENTEAFF
DNA: TGTGCCAGCAGCCGGGGGAGAGAGAACACTGAAGCTTTCTTT

V: TRBV27
size: once
J: TRBJ2-7
D: -
CDR3: CASSLYGTRGLEQYF
DNA: TGTGCCAGCAGTTTATATGGGACTCGGGGTCTCGAGCAGTACTTC

V: TRBV19
size: -
J: TRBJ2-7
D: TRBD2
CDR3: CASSPGLGIYEQYF
DNA: TGTGCCAGTAGTCCGGGACTAGGGATCTACGAGCAGTACTTC

V: TRBV6-6
size: -
J: TRBJ2-3
D: -
CDR3: CASSSSRALDTQYF
DNA: TGTGCCAGCAGTTCCTCTCGGGCGTTGGATACGCAGTATTTT